Each of the 2 T cell receptor beta chains below was sequenced from the same sample in a study of patients and donors after allogeneic stem cell transplantation. MiXCR, applied by TCRdb to the RT-PCR reads, yields one record per CDR3 protein. The table has 390,000 or so distinct CDR3 sequences, 16% seen once. What was sequenced was blood, either unsorted or a sorted T cell fraction (not recorded which). These receptors came from a human donor who was either an allogeneic HSCT recipient or a stem cell or donor lymphocyte infusion donor (not recorded which). It is not recorded whose cells these are; they may come from a transplant donor.

V and J are TRBV11-1 and TRBJ1-4, with D maybe TRBD1 (6 bases). Germline V gene lookup returns CDR1 SGHAT and CDR2 FQDESV (reference sequence). CDR3 length: 18 residues. Trimming pared 3 bases from V and 0 bases from J, leaving 17 bases between. The CDR3 DNA is TGTGCCAGCAGCTTCAGCGGGAGGCGGACAGCAACTAATGAAAAACTGTTTTTT. Its translation is CASSFSGRRTATNEKLFF.

The chain employs TRBV4-1 and TRBJ2-1; D possibly corresponds to TRBD2 (6 bases). The V and J ends lost 1 base and 7 bases respectively, with 17 bases between them. Germline V lookup: CDR1 MGHRA, CDR2 YSYEKL. The CDR3 is 16 amino acids. CDR3 nucleotides: TGCGCCAGCAGCCAAGTGGGGAGAGGGAGGTTAAATGAGCAGTTCTTC. This sequence encodes CASSQVGRGRLNEQFF.